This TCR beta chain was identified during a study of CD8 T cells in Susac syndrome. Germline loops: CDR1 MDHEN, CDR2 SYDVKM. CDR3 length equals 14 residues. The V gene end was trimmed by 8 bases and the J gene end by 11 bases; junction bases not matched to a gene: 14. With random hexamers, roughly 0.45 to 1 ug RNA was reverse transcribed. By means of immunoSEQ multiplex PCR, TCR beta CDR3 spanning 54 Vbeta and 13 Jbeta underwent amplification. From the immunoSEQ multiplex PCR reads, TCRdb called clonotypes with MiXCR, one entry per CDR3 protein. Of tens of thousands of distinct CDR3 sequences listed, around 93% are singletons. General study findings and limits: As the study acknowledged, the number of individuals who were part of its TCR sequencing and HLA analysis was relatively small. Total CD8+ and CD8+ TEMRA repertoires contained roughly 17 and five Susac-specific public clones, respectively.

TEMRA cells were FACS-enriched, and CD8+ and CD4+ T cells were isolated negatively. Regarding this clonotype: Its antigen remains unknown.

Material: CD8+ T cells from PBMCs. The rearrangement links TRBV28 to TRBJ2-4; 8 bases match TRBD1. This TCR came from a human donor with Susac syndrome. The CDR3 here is CASVFLGRGLFQYF. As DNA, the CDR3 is TGTGCCAGCGTTTTCCTCGGCAGGGGGCTATTTCAGTACTTC.